The next 26 T cell receptor beta chains were all read from a single sample in a study of response to subunit inactivated influenza vaccine (dated by TCRdb to the late 2010s). Preparation of the library involved RT-PCR. The sequencer was an Illumina HiSeq 2500. TCRdb reworked the public reads: Q25 trimming with fastp, MiXCR clone assembly, productive beta chains retained. A single entry per CDR3 protein holds the most common genes and DNA from its merged rows. A total of fewer than 650,000 distinct CDR3 sequences appear in this sample, roughly 13% of them only once. About an eighth of the sample goes to the ten largest clones. The label giving this sample's time point can be read as: approximately 45 days after influenza vaccine administration. Sequenced material: PBMCs from blood, taken about 40 days after vaccination. Receptors were obtained from a man in his forties or fifties who received an inactivated influenza vaccine. Donor details come from another sample of the same person, matched by shared clones.

The rearrangement uses TRBV5-1 and TRBJ2-3, with D tentatively TRBD1 (5 bases). Germline V gene lookup returns CDR1 SGHRS and CDR2 YFSETQ. The germline V and J ends were trimmed by 0 bases and 6 bases, with 11 bases remaining between them. This CDR3 region has 14 residues. As DNA, the CDR3 is TGCGCCAGCAGCTTGGTAGGGGCGCTGGATACGCAGTATTTT. This sequence encodes CASSLVGALDTQYF. The full variable domain, its missing parts supplied by reference TRBV5-1 and TRBJ2-3, is KAGVTQTPRYLIKTRGQQVTLSCSPISGHRSVSWYQQTPGQGLQFLFEYFSETQRNKGNFPGRFSGRQFSNSRSEMNVSTLELGDSALYLCASSLVGALDTQYFGPGTRLTVL.

This clonotype was observed at least ten times. The chain carries TRBV6-2 or TRBV6-3 and TRBJ2-1, with 10 bases that match TRBD2. V shed 7 bases and J 0 bases; nucleotides not matched to a gene: 15. This CDR3 spans 19 amino acids. Germline CDR1 reads MNHEY; CDR2 reads SVGEGT. As DNA, the CDR3 is TGTGCCAGCATGACTACAACTAGCGGGATGGGCAGCTCCTACAATGAGCAGTTCTTC. Its translation is CASMTTTSGMGSSYNEQFF.

This clonotype was seen only a few times. The chain couples TRBV20-1 to TRBJ1-1; D remains ambiguous. Germline V CDR1 and CDR2: DFQATT, SNEGSKA (reference sequence). Trimming removed 4 bases at V and 0 bases at J, with 9 bases between. This CDR3 is 13 amino acids long. The CDR3 region has the DNA TGCAGTGCTAAGACTCCCTTGAACACTGAAGCTTTCTTT. Protein sequence: CSAKTPLNTEAFF.

This chain links TRBV28 with TRBJ2-7; D is uncertain. Per germline, CDR1 MDHEN and CDR2 SYDVKM. V was pared by 4 bases and J by 1 base, with 8 bases between. This CDR3 is 13 amino acids long. The CDR3 DNA is TGTGCCAGCAGTTATAAGGTATCCTACGAGCAGTACTTC. This encodes CASSYKVSYEQYF.

This clonotype was found many times. The chain couples TRBV5-6 to TRBJ2-1; 12 positions agree with TRBD2. The CDR3 extends over 17 amino acids. V trimming: 0 bases; J trimming: 5 bases; junction bases outside the gene matches: 6. Germline CDR1 and CDR2: SGHDT and YYEEEE. The chain's CDR3 is CASSLVRLAGENNEQFF. The CDR3 nucleotides read TGTGCCAGCAGCTTGGTGCGACTAGCGGGGGAAAACAATGAGCAGTTCTTC.

The V and J genes are TRBV7-2 and TRBJ2-7, with D possibly called TRBD1 or TRBD2 (5 bases each). The ends were cut back, 3 bases at V and 2 bases at J, with 14 bases in the middle. CDR3 size: 15 residues. Germline CDR1 SGHTA, CDR2 FQGNSA. The CDR3 spells CASSFFERGPYEQYF. The CDR3 DNA is TGTGCCAGCAGCTTCTTCGAGAGGGGCCCCTACGAGCAGTACTTC.

A few counts support this clonotype. This chain connects TRBV7-6 to TRBJ2-3; 8 bases fit TRBD1. CDR3 length: 14 residues. The germline CDR1 and CDR2 sequences are SGHVS and FNYEAQ. The V and J ends lost 5 bases and 4 bases, in that order; junction bases with no gene match: 5. The CDR3 spells CASSLRGQADTQYF. The CDR3 nucleotides read TGTGCCAGCAGCCTCAGGGGGCAGGCAGATACGCAGTATTTT.

In this sample, this clonotype turned up many times. The V gene is TRBV7-2, the J gene TRBJ2-3; D remains unclear. V was shortened by 2 bases and J by 4 bases, with 4 bases between the two germline ends. The CDR3 consists of 12 residues. The germline V gene encodes CDR1 SGHTA and CDR2 FQGNSA. The CDR3 sequence: CASSLLSDTQYF. In DNA, the CDR3 is TGTGCCAGCAGCTTACTCTCAGATACGCAGTATTTT.

This clonotype was counted only a few times. V usage is TRBV9 and J usage is TRBJ2-1; 11 bases are a match to TRBD2. Germline CDR1 reads SGDLS; CDR2 reads YYNGEE. The V segment lost 0 bases and the J segment 8 bases; nucleotides outside the gene matches: 4. The CDR3 loop spans 15 amino acids. CDR3 in amino acids: CASSVGLAGGYEQFF. The CDR3 coding sequence is TGTGCCAGCAGCGTAGGGCTAGCGGGGGGCTATGAGCAGTTCTTC.

This clonotype was observed many times. The chain links TRBV7-2 to TRBJ1-5; TRBD1 is a possible D gene (6 bases). The CDR3 contains 15 residues. The V gene's germline CDR1 is SGHTA and CDR2 FQGNSA. Trimming pared 3 bases from V and 4 bases from J, leaving 13 bases between. The CDR3 DNA is TGTGCCAGCAGCTTTACAGGGATCTCTAATCAGCCCCAGCATTTT. Translating it yields CASSFTGISNQPQHF.

This clonotype was found a few times. The J gene is TRBJ2-1, the V gene TRBV7-2; possible D gene TRBD2, 5 bases. The germline V and J ends were trimmed by 5 bases and 4 bases, with 12 bases remaining between them. The V gene's germline CDR1 is SGHTA and CDR2 FQGNSA. The CDR3 has 14 residues. The CDR3 nucleotides read TGTGCCAGCAGCCGACGGACTGGGTACAATGAGCAGTTCTTC. This sequence encodes CASSRRTGYNEQFF. Variable domain in full (rest from reference TRBV7-2 and TRBJ2-1): GAGVSQSPSNKVTEKGKDVELRCDPISGHTALYWYRQSLGQGLEFLIYFQGNSAPDKSGLPSDRFSAERTGGSVSTLTIQRTQQEDSAVYLCASSRRTGYNEQFFGPGTRLTVL.

Here the CDR3 reads CASSLSRGAGETQYF. CDR3 DNA: TGTGCCAGCAGTTTAAGTCGGGGGGCCGGGGAGACCCAGTACTTC. This chain joins TRBV27 and TRBJ2-5; tentative D call: TRBD2 (7 bases). This CDR3 has 15 amino acids. V was cut by 2 bases and J by 5 bases, with 15 bases left in between. The germline CDR1 and CDR2 sequences are MNHEY and SMNVEV (reference sequence).

This clonotype was seen a few times. The chain joins TRBV20-1 to TRBJ2-3; the match to TRBD1 covers 7 bases. Trimming at V came to 0 bases and at J to 2 bases, leaving 5 bases not matched to a gene. The germline CDR1 and CDR2 sequences are DFQATT and SNEGSKA (reference sequence). This CDR3 region has 15 residues. Written as DNA, the CDR3 is TGCAGTGCTAGAGATAGGACAGGTTACACAGATACGCAGTATTTT. Translation gives CSARDRTGYTDTQYF.

This clonotype was detected a few times. V gene TRBV6-2 or TRBV6-3 combines with J gene TRBJ2-1; a weak D match, TRBD2 (6 bases). Trimming cost V 3 bases and J 6 bases, with 9 bases left between them. The CDR3 runs to 13 residues. CDR1 is MNHEY and CDR2 is SVGEGT in the germline V gene. Here the CDR3 reads CASSYRESNEQFF. In DNA form, the CDR3 reads TGTGCCAGCAGTTATCGGGAGAGCAATGAGCAGTTCTTC.

This clonotype has more than one count but fewer than ten. The V gene is TRBV11-3, the J gene TRBJ2-1, with D perhaps being TRBD1 or TRBD2 (6 bases each). CDR1 and CDR2 (germline): SGHNT, YENEEA. CDR3 length equals 16 residues. Trimming removed 5 bases from V and 7 bases from J, with 21 bases in between. This CDR3 reads CASSAFDRPGDNEQFF. In nucleotides, the CDR3 is TGTGCCAGCAGCGCCTTTGACAGGCCGGGAGATAATGAGCAGTTCTTC.

The rearrangement links TRBV15 to TRBJ2-7, with a tentative D call TRBD2 (6 bases). Trimming left V 0 bases short and J 2 bases short, with 11 bases between. Germline V lookup: CDR1 LNHNV, CDR2 YYDKDF (reference sequence). The length of the CDR3 is 15 residues. The chain's CDR3 is CATSRDQRGAYEQYF. The CDR3 DNA sequence: TGTGCCACCAGCAGAGATCAACGCGGGGCCTACGAGCAGTACTTC.

This chain uses TRBV28 with TRBJ2-3; D is possibly TRBD1 or TRBD2 (5 bases each). This CDR3 region has 17 residues. Germline assignment: CDR1 MDHEN and CDR2 SYDVKM. The V end was cut by 1 base, the J end by 0 bases, with 14 bases between. The CDR3 nucleotides are TGTGCCAGCAGTTTATTGGGGACCGAACCTAGCACAGATACGCAGTATTTT. It translates to CASSLLGTEPSTDTQYF.

The chain carries TRBV20-1 and TRBJ2-3, with D perhaps being TRBD1 or TRBD2 (5 bases each). Trimming took 6 bases from V and 2 from J, leaving 18 bases between them. CDR3 size: 15 residues. Germline CDR1 DFQATT, CDR2 SNEGSKA (reference sequence). CDR3 nucleotide sequence: TGCAGTGCAGGGCCGTTCAGGGACCACACAGATACGCAGTATTTT. The encoded protein is CSAGPFRDHTDTQYF.

The V and J genes are TRBV20-1 and TRBJ2-7; D is undetermined. CDR1 is DFQATT, CDR2 SNEGSKA, per germline (reference sequence). This CDR3 is 15 amino acids long. Trimming took off 6 bases at V and 0 bases at J, with 18 bases between the two ends. CDR3 residues: CSAYPLTRSSYEQYF. CDR3 in DNA: TGCAGTGCATACCCCCTGACGAGGAGCTCCTACGAGCAGTACTTC.

The chain has TRBV6-5 and TRBJ2-2; a possible D gene is TRBD2 (6 bases). CDR1 and CDR2 (germline): MNHEY, SVGAGI. V shed 2 bases and J shed 6 bases, with 13 bases lying between them. This CDR3 has 15 residues. The CDR3: CASSYHPSASGELFF. The CDR3 DNA reads TGTGCCAGCAGTTACCATCCTAGCGCTTCCGGGGAGCTGTTTTTT.

In its sample, this clonotype was seen many times. The chain employs TRBV5-1 and TRBJ2-1, with D unresolved. The ends were cut back, 1 base at V and 6 bases at J, with 5 bases in the middle. The CDR3 sequence is 12 residues long. Germline CDR1 SGHRS, CDR2 YFSETQ. The CDR3 DNA is TGCGCCAGCAGCTTGTTCCCCAATGAGCAGTTCTTC. Residues: CASSLFPNEQFF.

This clonotype has a count of ten or more. The chain uses TRBV7-8 and TRBJ2-5; D might be TRBD2 (5 bases). V was clipped by 1 base and J by 5 bases, with 8 bases between them. The CDR3 extends over 13 amino acids. Germline assignment: CDR1 SGHVS and CDR2 FQNEAQ. The CDR3 protein is CASSLVTGETQYF. The CDR3 region has the DNA TGTGCCAGCAGCTTAGTCACGGGGGAGACCCAGTACTTC.

This clonotype was counted between two and nine times. A read error may produce the germline difference seen at one junction end. This chain connects TRBV10-3 to TRBJ2-7, with D perhaps being TRBD1 or TRBD2 (5 bases each). Per the germline V gene, CDR1 is ENHRY and CDR2 is SYGVKD. The CDR3 sequence is 12 residues long. The CDR3 DNA sequence: TGTGCCATCAGTGGCCCTGAGGGGACCCCCACCTTC. It translates to CAISGPEGTPTF.

The chain has TRBV20-1 and TRBJ1-1, with TRBD1 as a possible D gene (5 bases). The CDR3 is 14 amino acids. Germline V lookup: CDR1 DFQATT, CDR2 SNEGSKA (reference sequence). The V gene lost 6 bases and the J gene lost 4 bases, with 18 bases spanning the gap. Here the CDR3 DNA reads TGCAGTGCCGGCGGTGTGGGGGGGGGCACTGAAGCTTTCTTT. This gives the protein CSAGGVGGGTEAFF.

This clonotype appeared a few times. This chain links TRBV6-2 or TRBV6-3 with TRBJ2-3; D is undetermined. The CDR3 totals 12 residues. Trimming removed 8 bases from V and 6 bases from J, with 12 bases in between. Germline CDR1 and CDR2: MNHEY and SVGEGT. Here the CDR3 reads CASGRQSDTQYF. The CDR3 coding sequence is TGTGCCAGCGGTCGTCAGTCGGATACGCAGTATTTT.

The V and J genes are TRBV5-6 and TRBJ2-5; D is undetermined. The CDR3 runs to 13 residues. The V gene's germline CDR1 is SGHDT and CDR2 YYEEEE. V lost 4 bases and J 5 bases, leaving 12 bases between the germline ends. CDR3: CASSPQLGETQYF. CDR3 DNA sequence: TGTGCCAGCAGCCCCCAGCTAGGGGAGACCCAGTACTTC.